This entry features one T cell receptor beta chain sequence. This clone was detected only once. Its antigen is still unknown. No base qualities exist here, and no much larger clone lies one base off it. The immunoSEQ Assay, a bias-controlled multiplex PCR, was used to amplify TCRbeta CDR3 regions from genomic DNA. The authors' pipeline ran thus. Nucleated cell counts per sample were estimated from amplification of reference gene primers within the assay. To quantify the absolute abundance of each unique TCRbeta CDR3 rearrangement, sequence reads were collapsed and filtered. For each sample, productive Simpson clonality was calculated by taking the square root of Simpson's diversity index across productive rearrangements. In its TCRdb copy, this immuneACCESS table keeps in-frame sequences only and misses some clones. Where compared with another copy, unresolved V genes explain less than half of these, and the others have no known cause. That table gives V, J and clone size, and the DNA gave D and trimming. The sample table lists some 170,000 clones, approximately 83% of them with a count of one. The top ten constitute about 10% of the sample.

The data belong to a study of blood T cell repertoires in COVID-19 (dated by TCRdb to the early 2020s). For the wider study: Samples from collaborators originated in the United States, Italy and Spain and spanned both the acute and convalescent phases of COVID-19. The repertoires were released in a freely available public database intended as a resource for research on the immune response to SARS-CoV-2. The prospective study material was composed of cDNA or gDNA derived from T cells, B-cell-depleted T cells, or PBMCs. Deeply sampled blood TCRbeta repertoires from subjects exposed to, actively infected with, or recovered from COVID-19 were included in the dataset. Where available, HLA class I and class II types were taken from metadata supplied by the sample provider and were not determined by assay-based typing. A de-identified subject ID, COVID-19 status, age in years and sex were almost always included in the sample metadata. Samples came from the ongoing ImmuneRACE study (first 160 participants) plus 1,254 subjects from 6 global collaborators. Beyond this particular receptor, the publication reports: The quantity of clinical and demographic metadata differed by source and by participant and was supplied without curation.

Whole blood was collected in K2EDTA tubes by collaborating institutions according to the institutions' own protocols. Collaborator samples were shipped for TCRbeta analysis as frozen whole blood, isolated PBMCs, or DNA extracted from either sample type. V is cut by 7 bases and J by 1 base, and the space between the germline ends is 10 bases. The CDR1 and CDR2 encoded by the germline V gene are MNHEY and SVGAGI. Counted from cysteine to phenylalanine, this CDR3 has 13 amino acids. Left in the record is the CDR3 DNA by itself, 39 bases read in frame from the first base. The source material was peripheral blood. This receptor was obtained from a woman aged 80 or over with active or convalescent COVID-19. Recombination connected TRBV6-5 to TRBJ1-1; a tentative D call is TRBD1 (5 bases match). The nucleotide sequence reads TGTGCCAGCATCAGGCAGGGGAACACTGAAGCTTTCTTT. This translates into CASIRQGNTEAFF.